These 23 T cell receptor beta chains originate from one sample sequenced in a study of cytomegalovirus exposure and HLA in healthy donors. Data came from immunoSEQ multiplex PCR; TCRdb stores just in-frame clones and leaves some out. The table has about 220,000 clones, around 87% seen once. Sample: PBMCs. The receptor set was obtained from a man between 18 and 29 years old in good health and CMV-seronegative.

The CDR3 is CASSVSGTGDNEQFF. The DNA of the CDR3 is TGTGCCAGCAGTGTAAGCGGGACAGGGGACAATGAGCAGTTCTTC. This chain connects TRBV6-1 to TRBJ2-1, with 10 positions matching TRBD1. From germline, CDR1 is MNHNS and CDR2 SASEGT. CDR3 length: 15 residues. J gave up 5 bases and V 4 bases, and 5 bases lay outside the gene matches.

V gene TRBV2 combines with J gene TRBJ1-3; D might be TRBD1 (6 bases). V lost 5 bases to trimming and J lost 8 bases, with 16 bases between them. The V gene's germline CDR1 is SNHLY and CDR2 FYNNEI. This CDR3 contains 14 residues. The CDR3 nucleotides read TGTGCCAGCAGTTTACAGGGTGCAGGAGACACCATATATTTT. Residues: CASSLQGAGDTIYF.

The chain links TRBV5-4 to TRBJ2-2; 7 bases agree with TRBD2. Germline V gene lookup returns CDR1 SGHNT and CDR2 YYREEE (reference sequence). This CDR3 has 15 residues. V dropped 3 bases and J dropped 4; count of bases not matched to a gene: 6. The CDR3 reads CASSSVAGGTGELFF. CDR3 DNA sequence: TGTGCCAGCAGCTCCGTAGCGGGCGGCACCGGGGAGCTGTTTTTT.

CDR3 coding DNA: TGCAGCGTTGTAAGCGGCACCTACGAGCAGTACTTC. Protein sequence: CSVVSGTYEQYF. V and J are TRBV29-1 and TRBJ2-7, with D tentatively TRBD2 (5 bases). V was pared by 4 bases and J by 2 bases, with 9 bases between. The germline V gene encodes CDR1 SQVTM and CDR2 ANQGSEA. The CDR3 is 12 residues long.

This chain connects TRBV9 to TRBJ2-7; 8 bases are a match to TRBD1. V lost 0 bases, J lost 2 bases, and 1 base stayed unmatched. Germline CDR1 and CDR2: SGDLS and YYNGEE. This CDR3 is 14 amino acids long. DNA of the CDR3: TGTGCCAGCAGCGTAGGGACAGGGACCTACGAGCAGTACTTC. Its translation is CASSVGTGTYEQYF. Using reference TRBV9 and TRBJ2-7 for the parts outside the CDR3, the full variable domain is DSGVTQTPKHLITATGQRVTLRCSPRSGDLSVYWYQQSLDQGLQFLIQYYNGEERAKGNILERFSAQQFPDLHSELNLSSLELGDSALYFCASSVGTGTYEQYFGPGTRLTVT.

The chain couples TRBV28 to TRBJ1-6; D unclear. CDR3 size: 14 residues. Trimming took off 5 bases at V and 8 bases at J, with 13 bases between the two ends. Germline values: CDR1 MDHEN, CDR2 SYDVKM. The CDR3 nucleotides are TGTGCCAGCAGTCGCAACCTCGGGGATTCACCCCTCCACTTT. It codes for CASSRNLGDSPLHF.

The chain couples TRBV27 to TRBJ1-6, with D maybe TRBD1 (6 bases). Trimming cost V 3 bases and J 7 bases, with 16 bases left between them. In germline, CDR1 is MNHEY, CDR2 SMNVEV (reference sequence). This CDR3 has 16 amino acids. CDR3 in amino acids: CASSFSQPGTNSPLHF. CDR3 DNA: TGTGCCAGCAGTTTCTCTCAGCCAGGGACAAATTCACCCCTCCACTTT.

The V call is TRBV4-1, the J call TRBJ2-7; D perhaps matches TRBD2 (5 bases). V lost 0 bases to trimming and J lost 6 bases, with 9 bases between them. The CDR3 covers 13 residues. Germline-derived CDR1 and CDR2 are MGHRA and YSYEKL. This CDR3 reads CASSQDQRSEQYF. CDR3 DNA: TGCGCCAGCAGCCAAGATCAGCGGAGCGAGCAGTACTTC.

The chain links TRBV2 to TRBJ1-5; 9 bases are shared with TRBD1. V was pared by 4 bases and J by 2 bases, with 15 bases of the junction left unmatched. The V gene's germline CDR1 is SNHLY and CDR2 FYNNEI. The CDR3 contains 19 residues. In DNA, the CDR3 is TGTGCCAGCAGTGGAGGGCCGGGACAGGGTTTTTTTCGCAATCAGCCCCAGCATTTT. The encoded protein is CASSGGPGQGFFRNQPQHF. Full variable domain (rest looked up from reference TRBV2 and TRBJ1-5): EPEVTQTPSHQVTQMGQEVILRCVPISNHLYFYWYRQILGQKVEFLVSFYNNEISEKSEIFDDQFSVERPDGSNFTLKIRSTKLEDSAMYFCASSGGPGQGFFRNQPQHFGDGTRLSIL.

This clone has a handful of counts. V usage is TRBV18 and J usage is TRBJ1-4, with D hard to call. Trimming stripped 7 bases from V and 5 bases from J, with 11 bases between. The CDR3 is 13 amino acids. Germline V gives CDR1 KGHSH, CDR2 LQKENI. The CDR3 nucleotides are TGTGCCAGCTTCCGGACGGGGAATGAAAAACTGTTTTTT. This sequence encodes CASFRTGNEKLFF.

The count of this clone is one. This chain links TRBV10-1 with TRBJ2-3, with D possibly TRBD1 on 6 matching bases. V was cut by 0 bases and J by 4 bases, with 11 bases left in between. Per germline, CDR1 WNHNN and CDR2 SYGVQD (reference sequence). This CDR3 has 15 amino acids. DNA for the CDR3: TGCGCCAGCAGTGAGTCGATAGCAGGGGCAGATACGCAGTATTTT. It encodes CASSESIAGADTQYF.

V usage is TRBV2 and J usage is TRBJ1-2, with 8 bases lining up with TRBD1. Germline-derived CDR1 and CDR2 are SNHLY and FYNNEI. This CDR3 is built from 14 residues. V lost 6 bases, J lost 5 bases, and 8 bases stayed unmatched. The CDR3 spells CASSQTGQGYGYTF. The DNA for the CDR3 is TGTGCCAGCAGCCAAACCGGACAGGGATATGGCTACACCTTC.

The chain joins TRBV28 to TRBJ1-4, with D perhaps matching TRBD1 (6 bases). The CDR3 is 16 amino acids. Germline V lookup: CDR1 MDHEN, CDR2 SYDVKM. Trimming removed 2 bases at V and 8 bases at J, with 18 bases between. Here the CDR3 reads CASSLTRGKGKEKLFF. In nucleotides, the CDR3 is TGTGCCAGCAGTTTAACAAGGGGGAAGGGAAAGGAAAAACTGTTTTTT.

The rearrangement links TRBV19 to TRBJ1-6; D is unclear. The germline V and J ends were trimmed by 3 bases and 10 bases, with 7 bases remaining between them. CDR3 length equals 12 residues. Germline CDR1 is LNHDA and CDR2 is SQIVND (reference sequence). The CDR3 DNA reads TGTGCCAGTAGTATCCCCTCCTCACCCCTCCACTTT. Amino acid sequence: CASSIPSSPLHF.

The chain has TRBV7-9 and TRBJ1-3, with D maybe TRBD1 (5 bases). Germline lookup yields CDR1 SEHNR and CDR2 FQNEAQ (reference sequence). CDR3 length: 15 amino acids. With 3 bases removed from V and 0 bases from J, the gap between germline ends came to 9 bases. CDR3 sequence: CASSFPGISGNTIYF. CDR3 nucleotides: TGTGCCAGCAGCTTCCCAGGGATCTCTGGAAACACCATATATTTT.

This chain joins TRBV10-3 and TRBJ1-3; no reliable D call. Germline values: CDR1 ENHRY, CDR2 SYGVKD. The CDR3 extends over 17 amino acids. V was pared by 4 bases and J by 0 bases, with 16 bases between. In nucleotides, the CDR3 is TGTGCCATCAGTGGGGGAGGCGCAGCGCTCTCTGGAAACACCATATATTTT. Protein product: CAISGGGAALSGNTIYF.

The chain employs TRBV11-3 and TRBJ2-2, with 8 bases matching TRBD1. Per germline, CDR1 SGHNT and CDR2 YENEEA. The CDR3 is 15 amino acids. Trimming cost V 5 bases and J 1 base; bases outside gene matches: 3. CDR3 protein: CASSLTGVNTGELFF. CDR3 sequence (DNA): TGTGCCAGCAGCCTGACAGGGGTGAACACCGGGGAGCTGTTTTTT.

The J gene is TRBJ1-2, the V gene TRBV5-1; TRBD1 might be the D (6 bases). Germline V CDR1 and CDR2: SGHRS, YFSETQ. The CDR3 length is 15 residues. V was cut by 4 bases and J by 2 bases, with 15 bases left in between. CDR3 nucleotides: TGCGCCAGCAGCCAGGCGCCGGGACAAAACTATGGCTACACCTTC. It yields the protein CASSQAPGQNYGYTF. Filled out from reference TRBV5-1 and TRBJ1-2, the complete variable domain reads KAGVTQTPRYLIKTRGQQVTLSCSPISGHRSVSWYQQTPGQGLQFLFEYFSETQRNKGNFPGRFSGRQFSNSRSEMNVSTLELGDSALYLCASSQAPGQNYGYTFGSGTRLTVV.

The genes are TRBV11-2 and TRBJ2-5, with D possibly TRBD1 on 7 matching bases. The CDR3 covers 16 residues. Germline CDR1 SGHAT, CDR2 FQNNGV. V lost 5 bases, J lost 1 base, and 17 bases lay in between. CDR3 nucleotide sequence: TGTGCCAGCAGCCCCCGAGGGCAGGGGGGCCAAGAGACCCAGTACTTC. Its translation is CASSPRGQGGQETQYF.

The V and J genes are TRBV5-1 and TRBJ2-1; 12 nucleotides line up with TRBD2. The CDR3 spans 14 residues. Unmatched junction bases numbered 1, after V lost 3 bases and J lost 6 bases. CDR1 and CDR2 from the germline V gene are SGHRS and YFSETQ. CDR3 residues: CASSWTSGANEQFF. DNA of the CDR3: TGCGCCAGCAGCTGGACTAGCGGGGCCAATGAGCAGTTCTTC.

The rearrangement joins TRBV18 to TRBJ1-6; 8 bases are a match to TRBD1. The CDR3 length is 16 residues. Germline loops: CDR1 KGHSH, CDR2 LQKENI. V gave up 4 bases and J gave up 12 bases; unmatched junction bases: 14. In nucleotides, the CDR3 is TGTGCCAGCTCACAAGACAGGGGAGCTCTAATTCAACCCCTCCACTTT. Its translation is CASSQDRGALIQPLHF.

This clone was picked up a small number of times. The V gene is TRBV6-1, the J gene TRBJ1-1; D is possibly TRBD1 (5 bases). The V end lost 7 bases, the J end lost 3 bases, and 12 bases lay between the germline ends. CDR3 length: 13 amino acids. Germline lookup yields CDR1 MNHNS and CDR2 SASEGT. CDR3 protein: CASIQRGDTEAFF. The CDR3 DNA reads TGTGCCAGCATCCAACGGGGGGACACTGAAGCTTTCTTT.

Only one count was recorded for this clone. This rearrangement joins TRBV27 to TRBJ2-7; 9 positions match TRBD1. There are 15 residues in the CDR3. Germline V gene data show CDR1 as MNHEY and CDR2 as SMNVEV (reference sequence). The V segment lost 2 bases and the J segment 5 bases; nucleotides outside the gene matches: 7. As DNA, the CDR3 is TGTGCCAGCAGTTTACTGGGACAGGGTATCAACGAGCAGTACTTC. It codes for CASSLLGQGINEQYF.